This T cell receptor beta chain was identified in a study of T cell responses to AZD1222 COVID-19 vaccine. General study points: White British people made up most donors, females outnumbered males, and clonal diversity was possibly underestimated. Following two doses of AZD1222, Spike-specific TCR breadth and depth rose. Repertoire sampling happened only post peak T cell response.

Here immunoSEQ multiplex PCR was the method, and the copy in TCRdb shows in-frame clones only, minus some. The repertoire includes over 70,000 clones, roughly 80% of them detected once, and approximately 27% sits in the top ten. To note about this clone: What it binds is unknown.

Source: peripheral blood, taken 28 days after the second dose of the MenACWY control vaccine. The sequence came from an adult who received the MenACWY meningococcal vaccine as a control.

The CDR3 is CASSLRLAGSNNEQFF. Written as DNA, the CDR3 is TGCGCCAGCAGCCTGAGACTAGCGGGGAGCAACAATGAGCAGTTCTTC. The chain employs TRBV4-1 and TRBJ2-1, with 11 bases matching TRBD2. The CDR3 consists of 16 residues. Germline values: CDR1 MGHRA, CDR2 YSYEKL. The V and J ends lost 4 bases and 5 bases, in that order; junction bases with no gene match: 7.